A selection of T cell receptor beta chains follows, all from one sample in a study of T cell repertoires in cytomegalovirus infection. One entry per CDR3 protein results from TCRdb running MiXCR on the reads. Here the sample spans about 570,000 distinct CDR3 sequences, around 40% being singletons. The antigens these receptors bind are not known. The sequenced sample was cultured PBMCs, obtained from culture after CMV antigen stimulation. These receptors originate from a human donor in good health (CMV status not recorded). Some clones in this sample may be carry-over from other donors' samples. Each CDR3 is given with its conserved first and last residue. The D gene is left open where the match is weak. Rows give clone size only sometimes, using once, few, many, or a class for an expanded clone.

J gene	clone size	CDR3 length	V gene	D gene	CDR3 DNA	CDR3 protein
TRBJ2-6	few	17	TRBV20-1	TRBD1	TGCAGTGCTAGGGGCCCGGGACAGGGGTCTGGGGCCAACGTCCTGACTTTC	CSARGPGQGSGANVLTF
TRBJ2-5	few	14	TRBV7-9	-	TGTGCCAGCAACCCGGGCCAACAGGTAGAGACCCAGTACTTC	CASNPGQQVETQYF
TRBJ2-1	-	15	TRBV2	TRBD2	TGTGCCAGCAGTGTTGAGCGGGGGGCCCTGGATGAGCAGTTCTTC	CASSVERGALDEQFF
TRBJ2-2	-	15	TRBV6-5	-	TGTGCCAGCAGATGGGACCCTACGAGGACCGGGGAGCTGTTTTTT	CASRWDPTRTGELFF
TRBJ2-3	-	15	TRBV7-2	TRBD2	TGTGCCAGCAGCCAAACTAGCGGGAGGGCAGATACGCAGTATTTT	CASSQTSGRADTQYF
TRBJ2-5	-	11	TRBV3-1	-	TGTGCCAGCAGCCAATCAAAGACCCAGTACTTC	CASSQSKTQYF
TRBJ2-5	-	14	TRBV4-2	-	TGTGCCAGCAGCCAAGAACCCCTGATGGGGACCCAGTACTTC	CASSQEPLMGTQYF
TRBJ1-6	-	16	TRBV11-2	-	TGTGCCAGCAGCTTAGGGGGGTTCGTGTCAAATTCACCCCTCCACTTT	CASSLGGFVSNSPLHF
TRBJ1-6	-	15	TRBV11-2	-	TGTGCCAGCAGCTTAGTGCCCGGGGACAATTCACCCCTCCACTTT	CASSLVPGDNSPLHF
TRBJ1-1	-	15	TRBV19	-	TGTGCCAGTAGTATCGGACAGACCCCAAGGACTGAAGCTTTCTTT	CASSIGQTPRTEAFF
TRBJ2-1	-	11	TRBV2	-	TGTGCCAGCAGTGAAGACGGCGGGCAGTTCTTC	CASSEDGGQFF
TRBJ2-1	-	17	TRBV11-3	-	TGTGCCAGCAGCTTAGACCTGGGCTCTTGGGCCTACAATGAGCAGTTCTTC	CASSLDLGSWAYNEQFF
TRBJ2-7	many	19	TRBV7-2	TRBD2	TGTGCCAGCAGCCCCTACCCCCCCCTAGCGGGAGGTCGGGCCCGCGAGCAGTACTTC	CASSPYPPLAGGRAREQYF
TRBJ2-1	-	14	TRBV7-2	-	TGTGCCAGCAGCTTAGCGGTGGCCTACAATGAGCAGTTCTTC	CASSLAVAYNEQFF
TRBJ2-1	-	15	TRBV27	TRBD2	TGTGCCAGCAGTAAGGCGGCGGGGGACGGGTATGAGCAGTTCTTC	CASSKAAGDGYEQFF
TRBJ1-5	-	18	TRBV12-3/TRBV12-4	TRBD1	TGTGCCAGCAGTAGATGGACAGGGTCGCCTTATAGCAATCAGCCCCAGCATTTT	CASSRWTGSPYSNQPQHF
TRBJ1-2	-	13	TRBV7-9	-	TGTGCCAGCAGCTTATGGGGCAGCTATGGCTACACCTTC	CASSLWGSYGYTF
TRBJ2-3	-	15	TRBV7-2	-	TGTGCCAGCAGTCCCCGACGGACCGGTTTCGGTACGCAGTATTTT	CASSPRRTGFGTQYF
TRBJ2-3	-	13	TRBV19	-	TGTGCCAGTAGTATAGAGCGAGGGGATACGCAGTATTTT	CASSIERGDTQYF
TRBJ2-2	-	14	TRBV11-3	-	TGTGCCAGCAGCCCAATAGCGGACACCGGGGAGCTGTTTTTT	CASSPIADTGELFF
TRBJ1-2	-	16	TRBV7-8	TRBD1	TGTGCCAGCAGCCGAGGACAGGGAGTAGTAAACTATGGCTACACCTTC	CASSRGQGVVNYGYTF
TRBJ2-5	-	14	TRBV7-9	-	TGTGCCAGCAGCCGCCACGGGAACCAAGAGACCCAGTACTTC	CASSRHGNQETQYF
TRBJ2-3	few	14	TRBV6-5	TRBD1	TGTGCCAGCAGTTACCAGGGGGTTTTAGATACGCAGTATTTT	CASSYQGVLDTQYF
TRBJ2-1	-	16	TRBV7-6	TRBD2	TGTGCCAGCAGCCGCGGGGAAGCGGGAGTCGGGAATGAGCAGTTCTTC	CASSRGEAGVGNEQFF
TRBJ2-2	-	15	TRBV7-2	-	TGTGCCAGCAGCCGGACTCCTGGGGGGACCGGGGAGCTGTTTTTT	CASSRTPGGTGELFF
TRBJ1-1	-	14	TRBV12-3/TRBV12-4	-	TGTGCCAGCAGTTTGATGAGTCGGAACACTGAAGCTTTCTTT	CASSLMSRNTEAFF
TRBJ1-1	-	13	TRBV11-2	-	TGTGCCAGCAGCTTGTCCTTACGCCTTGAAGCTTTCTTT	CASSLSLRLEAFF
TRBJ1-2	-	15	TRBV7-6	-	TGTGCCAGCAGCTGGGGGGGAGGGGCGGACTATGGCTACACCTTC	CASSWGGGADYGYTF
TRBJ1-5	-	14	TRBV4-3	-	TGCGCCAGCAGCCAAGGACGGGGCGGTCAGCCCCAGCATTTT	CASSQGRGGQPQHF
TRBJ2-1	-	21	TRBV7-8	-	TGTGCCAGCAGCTCCCAGAAGGGACAGGGGATGTGGCGGGGGGGCTACAATGAGCAGTTCTTC	CASSSQKGQGMWRGGYNEQFF
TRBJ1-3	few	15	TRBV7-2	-	TGTGCCAGCAGCTCGACCCCTCTCTCTGGAAACACCATATATTTT	CASSSTPLSGNTIYF
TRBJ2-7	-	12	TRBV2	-	TGTGCCAGCAAGGAAGACGGGGGCGAGCAGTACTTC	CASKEDGGEQYF
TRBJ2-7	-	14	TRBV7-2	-	TGTGCCAGCAGCTCCTTCCGGGAGCCATGGGAGCAGTACTTC	CASSSFREPWEQYF
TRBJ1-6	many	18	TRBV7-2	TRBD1	TGTGCCAGCAGCGATCGGGATGTCGGACAGGCTGTTAATTCACCCCTCCACTTT	CASSDRDVGQAVNSPLHF
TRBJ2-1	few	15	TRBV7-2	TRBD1	TGTGCCAGCAGCCTCACCGGGACAGGGAACTATGAGCAGTTCTTC	CASSLTGTGNYEQFF
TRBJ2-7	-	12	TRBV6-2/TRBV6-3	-	TGTGCCAGCCGACAGTTCGGGTACGAGCAGTACTTC	CASRQFGYEQYF
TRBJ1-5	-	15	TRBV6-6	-	TGTGCCAGCAGTTATGACAAATTGGAAAATCAGCCCCAGCATTTT	CASSYDKLENQPQHF
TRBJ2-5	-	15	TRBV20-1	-	TGCAGTGCTAGAGATTGGGAAGAAGGGTCGGGGACCCAGTACTTC	CSARDWEEGSGTQYF
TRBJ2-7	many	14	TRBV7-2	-	TGTGCCAGCAGCTTCGACAGGCGCTCCTACGAGCAGTACTTC	CASSFDRRSYEQYF
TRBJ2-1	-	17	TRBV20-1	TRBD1	TGCAGTGCCCAGATGGGATCGCGGCAGGGGGCTTACAATGAGCAGTTCTTC	CSAQMGSRQGAYNEQFF
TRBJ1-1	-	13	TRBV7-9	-	TGTGCCAGCAGCGCCGAGCGGGGCACTGAAGCTTTCTTT	CASSAERGTEAFF
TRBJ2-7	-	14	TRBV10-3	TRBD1	TGTGCCATCAGGGGGACAGACGAAACCTACGAGCAGTACTTC	CAIRGTDETYEQYF
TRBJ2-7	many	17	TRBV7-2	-	TGTGCCAGCAGCAGAGACAGCTTTACCACCTCGTACTACGAGCAGTACTTC	CASSRDSFTTSYYEQYF
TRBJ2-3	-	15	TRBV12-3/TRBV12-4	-	TGTGCCAGCAGTTTGAGCGGCCCCCCGTTGGGTACGCAGTATTTT	CASSLSGPPLGTQYF
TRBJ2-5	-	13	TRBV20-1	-	TGCAGTGCTGACGGGGTTGGGCAAGAGACCCAGTACTTC	CSADGVGQETQYF
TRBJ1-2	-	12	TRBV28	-	TGTGCCAGCACTCGGGGAGACTATGGCTACACCTTC	CASTRGDYGYTF
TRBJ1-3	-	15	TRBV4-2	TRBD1	TGTGCCAGCAGCCCCGACAGGGTAGTTGGAAACACCATATATTTT	CASSPDRVVGNTIYF
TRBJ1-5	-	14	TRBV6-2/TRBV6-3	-	TGTGCCAGCAGTTACGGATATAGCAATCAGCCCCAGCATTTT	CASSYGYSNQPQHF
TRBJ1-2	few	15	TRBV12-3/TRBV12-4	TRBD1	TGTGCCAGCAGTCCCCTCCGGGACAGGGCTTGGGGCTACACCTTC	CASSPLRDRAWGYTF
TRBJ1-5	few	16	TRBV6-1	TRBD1	TGTGCCAGCAGTGAAGCCAGGGCAGGGGGTACTAAGTCCCAGCATTTT	CASSEARAGGTKSQHF
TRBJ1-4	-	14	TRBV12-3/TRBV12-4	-	TGTGCCAGCAGCCAACTGACCGGGGGGGAAAAACTGTTTTTT	CASSQLTGGEKLFF